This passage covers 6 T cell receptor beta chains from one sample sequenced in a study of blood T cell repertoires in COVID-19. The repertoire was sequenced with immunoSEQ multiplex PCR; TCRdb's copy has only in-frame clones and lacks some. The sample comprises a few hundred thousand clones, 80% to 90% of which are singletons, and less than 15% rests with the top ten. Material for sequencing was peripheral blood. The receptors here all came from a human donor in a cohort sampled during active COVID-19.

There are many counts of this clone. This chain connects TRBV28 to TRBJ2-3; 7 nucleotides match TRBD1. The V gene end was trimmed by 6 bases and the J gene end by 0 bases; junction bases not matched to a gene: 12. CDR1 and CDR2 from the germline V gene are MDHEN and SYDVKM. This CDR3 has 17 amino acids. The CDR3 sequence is CASSPEGAWDSTDTQYF. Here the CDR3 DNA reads TGTGCCAGCAGCCCCGAGGGGGCCTGGGATAGCACAGATACGCAGTATTTT.

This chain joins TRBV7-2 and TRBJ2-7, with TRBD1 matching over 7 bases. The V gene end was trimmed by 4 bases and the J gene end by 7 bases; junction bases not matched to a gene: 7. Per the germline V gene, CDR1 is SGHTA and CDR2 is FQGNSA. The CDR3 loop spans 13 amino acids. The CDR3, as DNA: TGTGCCAGCAGCTCCGGGACAGTCCTTGAGCAGTACTTC. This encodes CASSSGTVLEQYF.

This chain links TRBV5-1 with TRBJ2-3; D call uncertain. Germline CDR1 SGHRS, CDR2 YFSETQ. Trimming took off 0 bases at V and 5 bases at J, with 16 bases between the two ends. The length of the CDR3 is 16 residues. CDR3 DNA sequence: TGCGCCAGCAGCTTGGAGGTCAGGCTGGCTGGAGATACGCAGTATTTT. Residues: CASSLEVRLAGDTQYF. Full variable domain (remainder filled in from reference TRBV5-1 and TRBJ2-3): KAGVTQTPRYLIKTRGQQVTLSCSPISGHRSVSWYQQTPGQGLQFLFEYFSETQRNKGNFPGRFSGRQFSNSRSEMNVSTLELGDSALYLCASSLEVRLAGDTQYFGPGTRLTVL.

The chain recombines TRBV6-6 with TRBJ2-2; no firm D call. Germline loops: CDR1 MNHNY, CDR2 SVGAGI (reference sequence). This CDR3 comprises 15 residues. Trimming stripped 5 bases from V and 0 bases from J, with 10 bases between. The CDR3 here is CASSPRVSNTGELFF. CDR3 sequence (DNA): TGTGCCAGCAGTCCACGGGTGTCGAACACCGGGGAGCTGTTTTTT.

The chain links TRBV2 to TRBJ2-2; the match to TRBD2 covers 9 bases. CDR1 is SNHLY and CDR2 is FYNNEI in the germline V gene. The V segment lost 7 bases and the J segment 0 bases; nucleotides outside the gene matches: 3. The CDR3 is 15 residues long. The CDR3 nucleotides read TGTGCCAGCACCGGACTAGCGCCGAACACCGGGGAGCTGTTTTTT. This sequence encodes CASTGLAPNTGELFF.

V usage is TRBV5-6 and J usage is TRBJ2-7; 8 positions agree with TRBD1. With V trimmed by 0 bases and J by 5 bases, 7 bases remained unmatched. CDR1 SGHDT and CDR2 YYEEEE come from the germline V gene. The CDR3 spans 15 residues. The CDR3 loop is CASSLDLDRVDEQYF. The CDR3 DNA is TGTGCCAGCAGCTTGGATTTGGACAGGGTAGACGAGCAGTACTTC.